This entry lists 25 T cell receptor beta chains sequenced from one sample in a study of response to subunit inactivated influenza vaccine. TCRdb reanalysed the RT-PCR reads using MiXCR and keeps one entry per CDR3 protein. Here the sample spans 300,000 to 350,000 distinct CDR3 sequences, roughly 20% being singletons. Source: PBMCs from blood, taken approximately 20 months after vaccination. The receptor set was obtained from a man aged 45 to 70 who received an inactivated influenza vaccine.

The chain combines TRBV20-1 with TRBJ1-5; no definite D call. The germline V gene has CDR1 DFQATT and CDR2 SNEGSKA (reference sequence). The CDR3 is 14 amino acids. The V and J ends lost 3 bases and 3 bases respectively, with 12 bases between them. This chain's CDR3 is CSARVGRDNQPQHF. The CDR3, as DNA: TGCAGTGCTAGGGTGGGCAGAGACAATCAGCCCCAGCATTTT.

The chain recombines TRBV7-9 with TRBJ1-4, with D unclear. Trimming pared 11 bases from V and 4 bases from J, leaving 8 bases between. CDR1 and CDR2 (germline): SEHNR, FQNEAQ (reference sequence). The CDR3 covers 11 residues. CDR3 in DNA: TGTGCCGTCGGGTTTAATGAAAAACTGTTTTTT. Translation: CAVGFNEKLFF.

This clonotype was observed a handful of times. The genes are TRBV29-1 and TRBJ1-2, with D tentatively TRBD1 (6 bases). The V and J ends lost 6 bases and 4 bases respectively, with 15 bases between them. Germline V CDR1 and CDR2: SQVTM, ANQGSEA. The CDR3 is 13 amino acids. This CDR3 is CSVTTGVGYGYTF. CDR3 in DNA: TGCAGCGTCACGACAGGAGTGGGCTATGGCTACACCTTC.

In its sample, this clonotype was seen many times. The V gene is TRBV12-3 or TRBV12-4, the J gene TRBJ2-1; 10 bases fit TRBD1. This CDR3 contains 15 residues. The V gene end was trimmed by 6 bases and the J gene end by 9 bases; junction bases not matched to a gene: 11. The CDR3 DNA follows: TGTGCCAGCAGCAGACCCGGGACAGGGGTGGTTGAGCAGTTCTTC. Amino acid sequence: CASSRPGTGVVEQFF.

This clonotype was counted only a few times. This rearrangement joins TRBV19 to TRBJ1-2; 9 bases line up with TRBD1. Trimming cost V 0 bases and J 6 bases; bases outside gene matches: 17. CDR1 and CDR2 from the germline V gene are LNHDA and SQIVND (reference sequence). The CDR3 contains 19 residues. CDR3 loop: CASSIDRTTDRGFFDGYTF. The CDR3, as DNA: TGTGCCAGTAGTATAGATAGAACTACTGACAGGGGGTTCTTCGATGGCTACACCTTC.

This clonotype has a single count. V and J are TRBV9 and TRBJ1-3, with D possibly TRBD1 on 5 matching bases. The germline V gene has CDR1 SGDLS and CDR2 YYNGEE. The CDR3 has 16 amino acids. The V end was cut by 0 bases, the J end by 1 base, with 11 bases between. The CDR3 DNA is TGTGCCAGCAGCGTAGGCGGGACGGATTCTGGAAACACCATATATTTT. Translation gives CASSVGGTDSGNTIYF.

This clonotype has more than one count but fewer than ten. V usage is TRBV6-1 and J usage is TRBJ2-7; 10 nucleotides line up with TRBD2. Germline CDR1 reads MNHNS; CDR2 reads SASEGT. The CDR3 loop spans 14 amino acids. The V segment lost 6 bases and the J segment 4 bases; nucleotides outside the gene matches: 6. The CDR3 reads CASSLTSGLYEQYF. The CDR3 DNA reads as TGTGCCAGCAGCCTGACTAGCGGGTTATACGAGCAGTACTTC.

The V and J genes are TRBV20-1 and TRBJ2-5, with 7 bases matching TRBD2. V lost 4 bases to trimming and J lost 2 bases; unmatched junction nucleotides: 10. Germline V gene lookup returns CDR1 DFQATT and CDR2 SNEGSKA (reference sequence). The CDR3 spans 15 residues. CDR3 nucleotides: TGCAGTGCTATCGGTAGCGGGTCGAGTCAAGAGACCCAGTACTTC. It encodes CSAIGSGSSQETQYF.

This chain links TRBV6-1 with TRBJ1-2; 7 positions match TRBD1. Germline values: CDR1 MNHNS, CDR2 SASEGT. The ends lost 2 bases at V and 4 bases at J; junction bases unmatched: 7. CDR3 length: 15 residues. This CDR3 is CASSEMTGPRYGYTF. CDR3 DNA sequence: TGTGCCAGCAGTGAAATGACAGGGCCACGCTATGGCTACACCTTC.

The gene calls are TRBV30 and TRBJ1-2, with a possible D match to TRBD1 (5 bases). Per the germline V gene, CDR1 is GTSNPN and CDR2 is SVGIG (reference sequence). The CDR3 is 14 residues long. V shed 3 bases and J shed 4 bases, with 15 bases lying between them. This chain's CDR3 is CAWSDSWGSYGYTF. CDR3 nucleotides: TGTGCCTGGAGCGACTCTTGGGGCAGCTATGGCTACACCTTC. The whole variable domain, remainder taken from reference TRBV30 and TRBJ1-2, is SQTIHQWPATLVQPVGSPLSLECTVEGTSNPNLYWYRQAAGRGLQLLFYSVGIGQISSEVPQNLSASRPQDRQFILSSKKLLLSDSGFYLCAWSDSWGSYGYTFGSGTRLTVV.

Only a few counts were recorded for this clonotype. The chain is built from TRBV5-5 and TRBJ1-2; 7 positions match TRBD1. The CDR3 is 16 amino acids. Germline CDR1 reads SGHKS; CDR2 reads YYEKEE (reference sequence). Losses at the gene ends were 0 bases for V and 0 bases for J; bases not matched to a gene: 5. The CDR3 sequence is CASSLAQGVANYGYTF. The CDR3 bases are TGTGCCAGCAGCTTGGCGCAGGGGGTAGCTAACTATGGCTACACCTTC. The whole variable domain, filled in from reference TRBV5-5 and TRBJ1-2, reads DAGVTQSPTHLIKTRGQQVTLRCSPISGHKSVSWYQQVLGQGPQFIFQYYEKEERGRGNFPDRFSARQFPNYSSELNVNALLLGDSALYLCASSLAQGVANYGYTFGSGTRLTVV.

This clonotype was counted a few times. With a much larger clone just one base away, this may be a read error. The CDR3, as DNA: TGTGCCAGCAGCGTAGGGGGCTACGAGCAGTACTTC. This encodes CASSVGGYEQYF. This chain connects TRBV9 to TRBJ2-7, with no clear D. This CDR3 contains 12 residues. V gave up 0 bases and J gave up 3 bases, with 4 bases separating them. Germline V lookup: CDR1 SGDLS, CDR2 YYNGEE.

This clonotype was observed a handful of times. The V and J genes are TRBV12-3 or TRBV12-4 and TRBJ1-2; D might be TRBD1 (5 bases). Trimming removed 6 bases at V and 7 bases at J, with 12 bases between. The CDR3 is 12 residues long. The DNA for the CDR3 is TGTGCCAGCAGACCCCGACAGCGTGGCTACACCTTC. Protein product: CASRPRQRGYTF.

The chain couples TRBV3-1 to TRBJ2-5; no clear D. The germline gives CDR1 LGHDT, CDR2 YNNKEL (reference sequence). The ends were cut back, 4 bases at V and 4 bases at J, with 13 bases in the middle. This CDR3 comprises 14 residues. DNA of the CDR3: TGTGCCAGCAGCCTCACCACCGGTGGAGAGACCCAGTACTTC. Translation: CASSLTTGGETQYF.

In this sample, this clonotype turned up a few times. V and J are TRBV12-3 or TRBV12-4 and TRBJ2-7; possibly TRBD1 for D (6 bases). The V end lost 6 bases, the J end lost 7 bases, and 25 bases lay between the germline ends. CDR3 length equals 16 residues. CDR3 loop: CASRDRLGQKRGEQYF. In DNA form, the CDR3 reads TGTGCCAGCAGGGACAGACTCGGACAAAAGAGGGGGGAGCAGTACTTC.

The V gene is TRBV12-3 or TRBV12-4, the J gene TRBJ1-1; unclear D gene. This CDR3 is 14 amino acids long. Trimming took off 3 bases at V and 1 base at J, with 9 bases between the two ends. CDR3 nucleotide sequence: TGTGCCAGCAGTTTGGAGGCAAGGAACACTGAAGCTTTCTTT. The encoded protein is CASSLEARNTEAFF.

The rearrangement joins TRBV20-1 to TRBJ2-1; 9 nucleotides match TRBD2. The CDR3 runs 15 residues. From germline, CDR1 is DFQATT and CDR2 SNEGSKA (reference sequence). V lost 2 bases, J lost 9 bases, and 11 bases stayed unmatched. CDR3 sequence reads: CSARPGLAGALEQFF. The CDR3 bases are TGCAGTGCTAGACCGGGACTAGCCGGGGCTCTTGAGCAGTTCTTC.

The sample holds many counts of this clonotype. The V and J genes are TRBV12-3 or TRBV12-4 and TRBJ2-1, with a possible D match to TRBD2 (8 bases). This CDR3 is 15 amino acids long. The V gene lost 6 bases and the J gene lost 14 bases, with 26 bases spanning the gap. CDR3 nucleotides: TGTGCCAGCAGCTCCTCGGGGCTAGCGGGCAGGGGGGAGTTCTTC. Amino acid sequence: CASSSSGLAGRGEFF.

V and J are TRBV19 and TRBJ1-1; 10 positions match TRBD1. The CDR3 consists of 15 residues. V was pared by 8 bases and J by 5 bases, with 11 bases of the junction left unmatched. The germline gives CDR1 LNHDA, CDR2 SQIVND (reference sequence). The DNA for the CDR3 is TGTGCCAGTGCGGACAGGGGGGGATCGTATACTGAAGCTTTCTTT. Residues: CASADRGGSYTEAFF.

This clonotype has a handful of counts. The chain combines TRBV20-1 with TRBJ1-1, with D uncertain. This CDR3 spans 14 amino acids. Germline V gives CDR1 DFQATT, CDR2 SNEGSKA (reference sequence). Trimming removed 2 bases from V and 6 bases from J, with 16 bases in between. This CDR3 is CSARSGTFNPEAFF. In nucleotides, the CDR3 is TGCAGTGCTAGATCGGGTACTTTTAACCCTGAAGCTTTCTTT.

This clonotype has just a few counts. The rearrangement links TRBV14 to TRBJ2-1; no reliable D call. Germline values: CDR1 SGHDN, CDR2 FVKESK. V lost 4 bases and J 1 base, leaving 8 bases between the germline ends. The CDR3 length is 14 residues. CDR3: CASSPGFSYNEQFF. DNA for the CDR3: TGTGCCAGCAGCCCCGGGTTTTCCTACAATGAGCAGTTCTTC.

In its sample, this clonotype was seen many times. The rearrangement joins TRBV6-5 to TRBJ2-3, with 12 bases lining up with TRBD2. This CDR3 spans 16 amino acids. The V gene's germline CDR1 is MNHEY and CDR2 SVGAGI. J lost 6 bases, V lost 0 bases, and 4 bases had no gene match. CDR3 amino acids: CASSYSSSGGADTQYF. The CDR3 region has the DNA TGTGCCAGCAGTTACTCTTCTAGCGGGGGGGCCGATACGCAGTATTTT.

This clonotype was observed a handful of times. The chain joins TRBV20-1 to TRBJ1-5, with TRBD1 matching over 9 bases. Trimming took 3 bases from V and 6 from J; bases not matched to a gene: 9. This CDR3 is built from 15 residues. The germline V gene has CDR1 DFQATT and CDR2 SNEGSKA (reference sequence). In nucleotides, the CDR3 is TGCAGTGCTAGCGCCTGGACAGGGGTAATTCAGCCCCAGCATTTT. It specifies CSASAWTGVIQPQHF.

This sequence joins TRBV4-1 and TRBJ2-1, with no clear D. This CDR3 contains 15 residues. V lost 1 base and J lost 6, with 13 bases in between. CDR1 and CDR2 from the germline V gene are MGHRA and YSYEKL. The CDR3 region has the DNA TGCGCCAGCAGCCAAGGTTGGTCGAGGATCAATGAGCAGTTCTTC. Translation gives CASSQGWSRINEQFF.

This clonotype was detected ten times or more. This chain links TRBV28 with TRBJ2-7; TRBD1 matches at 7 bases. The V gene end was trimmed by 5 bases and the J gene end by 4 bases; junction bases not matched to a gene: 14. This CDR3 comprises 16 residues. Germline V gene lookup returns CDR1 MDHEN and CDR2 SYDVKM. CDR3 coding DNA: TGTGCCAGCAGTGCTCTACGATACAGGGGATCATACGAGCAGTACTTC. This gives the protein CASSALRYRGSYEQYF.